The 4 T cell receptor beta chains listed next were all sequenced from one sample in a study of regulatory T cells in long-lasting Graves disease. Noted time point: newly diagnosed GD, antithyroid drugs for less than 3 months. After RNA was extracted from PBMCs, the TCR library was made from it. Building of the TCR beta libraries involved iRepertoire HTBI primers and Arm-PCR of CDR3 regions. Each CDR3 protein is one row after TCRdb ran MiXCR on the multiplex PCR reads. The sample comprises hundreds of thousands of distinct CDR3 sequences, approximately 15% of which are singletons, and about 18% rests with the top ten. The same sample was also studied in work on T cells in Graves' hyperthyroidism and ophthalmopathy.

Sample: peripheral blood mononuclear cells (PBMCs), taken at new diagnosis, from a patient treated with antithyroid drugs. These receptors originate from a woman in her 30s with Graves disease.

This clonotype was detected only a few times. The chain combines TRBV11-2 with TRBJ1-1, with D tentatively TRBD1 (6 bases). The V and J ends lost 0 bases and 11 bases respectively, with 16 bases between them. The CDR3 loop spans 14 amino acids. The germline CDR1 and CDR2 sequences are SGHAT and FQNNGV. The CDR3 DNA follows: TGTGCCAGCAGCTTAGATCCCAGGGGATGGGGGGCTTTCTTT. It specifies CASSLDPRGWGAFF.

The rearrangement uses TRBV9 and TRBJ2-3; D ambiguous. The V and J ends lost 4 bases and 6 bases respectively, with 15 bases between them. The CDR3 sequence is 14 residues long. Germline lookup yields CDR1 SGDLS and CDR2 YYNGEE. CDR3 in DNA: TGTGCCAGCAGCTACCCGGGCGTCCGGGATACGCAGTATTTT. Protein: CASSYPGVRDTQYF.

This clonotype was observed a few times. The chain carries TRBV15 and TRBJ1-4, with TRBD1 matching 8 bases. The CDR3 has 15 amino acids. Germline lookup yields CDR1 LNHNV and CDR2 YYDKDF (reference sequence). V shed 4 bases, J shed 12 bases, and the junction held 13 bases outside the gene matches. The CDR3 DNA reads TGTGCCACCAGCAAGAGTGCCAGGGGGCTTACGGAACTGTTTTTT. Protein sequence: CATSKSARGLTELFF. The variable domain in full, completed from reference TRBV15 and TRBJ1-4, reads DAMVIQNPRYQVTQFGKPVTLSCSQTLNHNVMYWYQQKSSQAPKLLFHYYDKDFNNEADTPDNFQSRRPNTSFCFLDIRSPGLGDTAMYLCATSKSARGLTELFFGSGTQLSVL.

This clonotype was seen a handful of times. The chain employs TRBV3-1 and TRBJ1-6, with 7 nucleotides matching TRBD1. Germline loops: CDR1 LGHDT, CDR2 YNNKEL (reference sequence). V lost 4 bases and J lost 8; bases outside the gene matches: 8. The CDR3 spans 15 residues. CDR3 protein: CASSLRQGLHSPLHF. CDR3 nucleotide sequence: TGTGCCAGCAGCCTAAGACAGGGTCTACATTCACCCCTCCACTTT.